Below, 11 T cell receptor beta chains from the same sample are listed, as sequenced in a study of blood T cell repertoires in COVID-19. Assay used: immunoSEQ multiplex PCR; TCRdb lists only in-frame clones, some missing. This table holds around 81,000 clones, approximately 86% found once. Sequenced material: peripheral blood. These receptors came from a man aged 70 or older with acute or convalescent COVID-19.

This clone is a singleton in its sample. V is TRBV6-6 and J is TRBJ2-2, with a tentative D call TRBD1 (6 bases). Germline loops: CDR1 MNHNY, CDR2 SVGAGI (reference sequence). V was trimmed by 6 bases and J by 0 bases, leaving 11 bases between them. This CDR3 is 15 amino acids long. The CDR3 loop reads CASSRQVANTGELFF. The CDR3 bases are TGTGCCAGCAGCCGACAGGTAGCGAACACCGGGGAGCTGTTTTTT.

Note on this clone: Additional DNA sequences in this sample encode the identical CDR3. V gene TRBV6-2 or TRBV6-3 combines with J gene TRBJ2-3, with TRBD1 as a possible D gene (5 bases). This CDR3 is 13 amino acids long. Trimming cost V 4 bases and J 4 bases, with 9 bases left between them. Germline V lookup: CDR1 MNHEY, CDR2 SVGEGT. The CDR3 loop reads CASSFRGADTQYF. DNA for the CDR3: TGTGCCAGCAGTTTTAGGGGCGCAGATACGCAGTATTTT.

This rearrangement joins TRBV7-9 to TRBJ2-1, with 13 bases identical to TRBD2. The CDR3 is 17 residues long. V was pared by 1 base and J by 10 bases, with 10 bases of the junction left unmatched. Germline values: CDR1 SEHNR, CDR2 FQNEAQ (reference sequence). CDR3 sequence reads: CASSLVRWTSGSREQFF. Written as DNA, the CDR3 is TGTGCCAGCAGCTTAGTCCGTTGGACTAGCGGGAGCAGAGAGCAGTTCTTC.

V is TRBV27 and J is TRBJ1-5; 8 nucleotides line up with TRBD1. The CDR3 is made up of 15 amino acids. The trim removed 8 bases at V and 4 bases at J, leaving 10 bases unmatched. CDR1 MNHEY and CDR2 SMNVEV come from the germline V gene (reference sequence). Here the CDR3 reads CASGGQGLGNQPQHF. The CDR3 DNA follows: TGTGCCAGCGGTGGACAGGGTTTGGGGAATCAGCCCCAGCATTTT.

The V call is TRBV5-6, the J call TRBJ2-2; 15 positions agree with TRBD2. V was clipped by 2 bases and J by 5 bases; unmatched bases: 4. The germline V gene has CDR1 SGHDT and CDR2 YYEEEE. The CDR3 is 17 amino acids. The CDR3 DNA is TGTGCCAGCAGCTTTAAGGGACTAGCGGGAGGTACCGGGGAGCTGTTTTTT. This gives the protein CASSFKGLAGGTGELFF.

CDR3 region: CASRREQYF. The CDR3, as DNA: TGTGCCAGCAGGAGGGAGCAGTACTTC. V and J are TRBV28 and TRBJ2-7, with D uncertain. CDR3 length: 9 amino acids. The V and J ends lost 6 bases and 7 bases respectively, with 4 bases between them. Per germline, CDR1 MDHEN and CDR2 SYDVKM.

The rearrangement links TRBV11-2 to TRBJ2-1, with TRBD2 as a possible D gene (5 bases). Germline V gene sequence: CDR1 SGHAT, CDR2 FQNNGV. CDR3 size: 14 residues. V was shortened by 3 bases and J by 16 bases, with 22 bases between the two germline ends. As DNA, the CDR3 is TGTGCCAGCAGCTTCCTAGCCGCCTGGGCCCCATTTTTCTTC. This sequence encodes CASSFLAAWAPFFF.

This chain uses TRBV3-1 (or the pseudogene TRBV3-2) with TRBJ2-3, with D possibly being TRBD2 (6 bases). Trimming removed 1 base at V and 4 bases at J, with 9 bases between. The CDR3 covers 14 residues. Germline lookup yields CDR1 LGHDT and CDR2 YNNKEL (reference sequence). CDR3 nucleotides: TGTGCCAGCAGCCAAGTCACGGGAGCAGATACGCAGTATTTT. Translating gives CASSQVTGADTQYF.

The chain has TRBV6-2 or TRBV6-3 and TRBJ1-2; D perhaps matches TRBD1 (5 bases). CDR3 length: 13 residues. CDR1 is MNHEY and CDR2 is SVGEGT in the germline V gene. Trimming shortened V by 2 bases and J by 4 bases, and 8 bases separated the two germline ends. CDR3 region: CASSYDSTYGYTF. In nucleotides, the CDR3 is TGTGCCAGCAGTTACGACAGCACCTATGGCTACACCTTC.

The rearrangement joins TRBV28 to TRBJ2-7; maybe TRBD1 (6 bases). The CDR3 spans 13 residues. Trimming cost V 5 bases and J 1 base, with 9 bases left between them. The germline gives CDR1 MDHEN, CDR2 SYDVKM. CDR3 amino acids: CASSPDSSYEQYF. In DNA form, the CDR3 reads TGTGCCAGCAGTCCGGACAGTTCCTACGAGCAGTACTTC.

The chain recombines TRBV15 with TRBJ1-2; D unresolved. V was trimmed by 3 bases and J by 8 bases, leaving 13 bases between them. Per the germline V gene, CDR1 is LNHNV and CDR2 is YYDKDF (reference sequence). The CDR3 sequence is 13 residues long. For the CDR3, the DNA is TGTGCCACCAGCAGTGGCAGCGCCTACGGCTACACCTTC. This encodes CATSSGSAYGYTF.